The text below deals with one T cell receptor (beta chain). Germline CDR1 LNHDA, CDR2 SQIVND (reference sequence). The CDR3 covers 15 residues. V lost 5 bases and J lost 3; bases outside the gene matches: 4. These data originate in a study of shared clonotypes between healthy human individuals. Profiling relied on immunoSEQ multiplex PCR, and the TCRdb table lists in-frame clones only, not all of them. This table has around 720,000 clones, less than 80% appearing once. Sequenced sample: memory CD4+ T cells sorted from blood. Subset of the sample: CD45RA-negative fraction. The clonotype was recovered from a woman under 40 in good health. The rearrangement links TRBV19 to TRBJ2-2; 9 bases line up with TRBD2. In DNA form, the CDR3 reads TGTGCCAGTAGTGCTAGCGGGACGGACACCGGGGAGCTGTTTTTT. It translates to CASSASGTDTGELFF.